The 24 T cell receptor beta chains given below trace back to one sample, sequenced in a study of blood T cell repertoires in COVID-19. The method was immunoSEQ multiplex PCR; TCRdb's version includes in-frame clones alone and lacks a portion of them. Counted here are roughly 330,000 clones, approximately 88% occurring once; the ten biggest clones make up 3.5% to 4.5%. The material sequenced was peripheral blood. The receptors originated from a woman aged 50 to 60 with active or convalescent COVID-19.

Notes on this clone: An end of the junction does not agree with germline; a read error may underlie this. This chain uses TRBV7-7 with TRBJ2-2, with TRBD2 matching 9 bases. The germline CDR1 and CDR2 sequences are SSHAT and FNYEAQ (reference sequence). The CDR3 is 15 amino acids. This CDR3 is CASSLATSGTGELFF. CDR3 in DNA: TGTGCTAGCAGCTTAGCGACTAGCGGTACCGGGGAGCTGTTTTTT.

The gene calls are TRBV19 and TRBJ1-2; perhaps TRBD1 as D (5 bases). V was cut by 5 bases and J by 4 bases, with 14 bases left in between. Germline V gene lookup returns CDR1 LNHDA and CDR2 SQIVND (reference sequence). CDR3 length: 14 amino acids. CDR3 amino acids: CASSHLRGLYGYTF. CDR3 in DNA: TGTGCCAGTAGTCACCTTCGGGGACTCTATGGCTACACCTTC.

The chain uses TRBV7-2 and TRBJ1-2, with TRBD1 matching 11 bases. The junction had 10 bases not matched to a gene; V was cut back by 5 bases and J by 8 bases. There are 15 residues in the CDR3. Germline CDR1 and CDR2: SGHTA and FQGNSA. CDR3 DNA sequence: TGTGCCAGCAGCGCCCGAGGGACAGGGGGTGAAGGCTACACCTTC. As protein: CASSARGTGGEGYTF.

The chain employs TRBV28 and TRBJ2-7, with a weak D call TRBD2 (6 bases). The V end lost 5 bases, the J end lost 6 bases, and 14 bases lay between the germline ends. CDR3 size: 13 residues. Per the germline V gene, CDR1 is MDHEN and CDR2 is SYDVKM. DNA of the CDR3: TGTGCCAGCAGTCCGGGGGATCTCAGCGAGCAGTACTTC. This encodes CASSPGDLSEQYF.

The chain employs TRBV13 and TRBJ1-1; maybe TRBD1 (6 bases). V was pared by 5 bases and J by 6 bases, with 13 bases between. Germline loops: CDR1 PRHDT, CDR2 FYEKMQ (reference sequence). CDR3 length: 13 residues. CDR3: CASSQQGGAEAFF. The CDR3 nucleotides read TGTGCCAGCAGCCAACAGGGAGGGGCTGAAGCTTTCTTT.

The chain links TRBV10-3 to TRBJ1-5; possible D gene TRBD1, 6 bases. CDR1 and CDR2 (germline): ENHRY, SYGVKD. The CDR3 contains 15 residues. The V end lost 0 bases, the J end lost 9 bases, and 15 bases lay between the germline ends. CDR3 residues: CAISESFQGNSPQHF. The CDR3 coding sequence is TGTGCCATCAGTGAGTCTTTCCAGGGGAATTCGCCCCAGCATTTT.

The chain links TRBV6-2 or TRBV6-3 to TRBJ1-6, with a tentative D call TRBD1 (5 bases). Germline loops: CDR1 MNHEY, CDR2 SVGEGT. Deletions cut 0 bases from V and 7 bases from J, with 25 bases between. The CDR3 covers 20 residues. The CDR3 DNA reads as TGTGCCAGCAGTTACTCCCAGTTCCGACAGCATTCCGCTCGGAATTCACCCCTCCACTTT. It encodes CASSYSQFRQHSARNSPLHF.

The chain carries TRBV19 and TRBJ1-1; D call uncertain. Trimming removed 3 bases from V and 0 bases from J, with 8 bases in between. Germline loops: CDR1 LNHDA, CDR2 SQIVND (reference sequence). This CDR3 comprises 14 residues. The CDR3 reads CASSITRLNTEAFF. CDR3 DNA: TGTGCCAGTAGTATTACCAGGTTGAACACTGAAGCTTTCTTT. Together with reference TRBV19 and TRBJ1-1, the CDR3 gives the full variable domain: DGGITQSPKYLFRKEGQNVTLSCEQNLNHDAMYWYRQDPGQGLRLIYYSQIVNDFQKGDIAEGYSVSREKKESFPLTVTSAQKNPTAFYLCASSITRLNTEAFFGQGTRLTVV.

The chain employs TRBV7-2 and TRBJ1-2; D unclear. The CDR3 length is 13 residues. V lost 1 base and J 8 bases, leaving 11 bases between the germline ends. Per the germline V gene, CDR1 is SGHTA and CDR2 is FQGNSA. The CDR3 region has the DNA TGTGCCAGCAGCTTAGATGACTTCGGGGGCTACACCTTC. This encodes CASSLDDFGGYTF.

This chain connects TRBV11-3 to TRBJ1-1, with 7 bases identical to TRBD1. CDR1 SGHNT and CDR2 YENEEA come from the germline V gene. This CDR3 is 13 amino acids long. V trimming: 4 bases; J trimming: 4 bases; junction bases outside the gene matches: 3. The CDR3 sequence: CASSYGTATEAFF. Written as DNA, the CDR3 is TGTGCCAGCAGCTACGGGACAGCCACTGAAGCTTTCTTT.

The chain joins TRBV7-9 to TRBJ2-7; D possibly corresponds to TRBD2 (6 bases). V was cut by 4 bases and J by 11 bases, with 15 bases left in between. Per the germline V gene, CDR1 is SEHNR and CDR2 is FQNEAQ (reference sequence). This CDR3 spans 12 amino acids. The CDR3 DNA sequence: TGTGCCAGCAGCTCCGGGACTCACTACAAGTACTTC. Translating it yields CASSSGTHYKYF.

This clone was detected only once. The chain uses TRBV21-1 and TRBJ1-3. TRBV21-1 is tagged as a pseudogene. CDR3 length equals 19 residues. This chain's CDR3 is CASSNPHGGKDKQGNTIYF. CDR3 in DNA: TGTGCCAGCAGCAATCCGCACGGAGGGAAGGATAAGCAAGGAAACACCATATATTTT.

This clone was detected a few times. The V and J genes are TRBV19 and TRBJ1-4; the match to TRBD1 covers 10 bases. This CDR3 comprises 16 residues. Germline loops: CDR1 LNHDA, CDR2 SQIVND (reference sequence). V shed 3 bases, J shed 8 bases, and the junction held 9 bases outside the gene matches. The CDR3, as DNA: TGTGCCAGTAGTATCCCCGGACAGGGGGTTCGAGAAAAACTGTTTTTT. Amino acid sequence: CASSIPGQGVREKLFF.

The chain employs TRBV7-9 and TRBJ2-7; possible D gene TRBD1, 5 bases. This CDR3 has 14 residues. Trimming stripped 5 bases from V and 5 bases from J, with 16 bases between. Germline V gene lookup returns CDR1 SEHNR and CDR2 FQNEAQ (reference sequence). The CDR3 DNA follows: TGTGCCAGCAGCGTGTTTGGGGCTAAGGACGAGCAGTACTTC. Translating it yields CASSVFGAKDEQYF. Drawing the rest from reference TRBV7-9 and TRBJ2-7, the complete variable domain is DTGVSQNPRHKITKRGQNVTFRCDPISEHNRLYWYRQTLGQGPEFLTYFQNEAQLEKSRLLSDRFSAERPKGSFSTLEIQRTEQGDSAMYLCASSVFGAKDEQYFGPGTRLTVT.

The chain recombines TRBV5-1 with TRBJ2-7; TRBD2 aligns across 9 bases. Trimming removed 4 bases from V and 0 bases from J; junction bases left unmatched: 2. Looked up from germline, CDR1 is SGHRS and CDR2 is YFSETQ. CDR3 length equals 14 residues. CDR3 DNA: TGCGCCAGCAGCCGTAGCGGGAGCTCCTACGAGCAGTACTTC. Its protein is CASSRSGSSYEQYF.

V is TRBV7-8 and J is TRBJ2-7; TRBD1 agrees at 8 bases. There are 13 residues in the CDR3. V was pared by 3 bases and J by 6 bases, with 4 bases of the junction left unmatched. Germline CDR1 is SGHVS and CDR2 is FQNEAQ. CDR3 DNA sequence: TGTGCCAGCAGCTTCAGACAGGGGTCCGAGCAGTACTTC. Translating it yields CASSFRQGSEQYF.

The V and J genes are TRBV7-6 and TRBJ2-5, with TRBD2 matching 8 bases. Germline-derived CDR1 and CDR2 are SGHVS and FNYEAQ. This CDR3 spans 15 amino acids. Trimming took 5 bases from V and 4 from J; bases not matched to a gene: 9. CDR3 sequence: CASSGALAGGETQYF. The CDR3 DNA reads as TGTGCCAGCAGCGGAGCGTTGGCGGGGGGAGAGACCCAGTACTTC.

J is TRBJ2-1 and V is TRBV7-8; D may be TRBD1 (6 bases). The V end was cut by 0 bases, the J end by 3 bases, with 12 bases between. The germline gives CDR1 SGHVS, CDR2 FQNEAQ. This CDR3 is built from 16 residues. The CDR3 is CASSLAAGVYYNEQFF. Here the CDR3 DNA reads TGTGCCAGCAGCTTAGCGGCAGGGGTGTACTACAATGAGCAGTTCTTC.

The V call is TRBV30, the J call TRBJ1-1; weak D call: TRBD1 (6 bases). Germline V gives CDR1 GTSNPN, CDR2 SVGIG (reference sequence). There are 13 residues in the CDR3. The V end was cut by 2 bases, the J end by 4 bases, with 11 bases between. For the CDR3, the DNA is TGTGCCTGGAGTCGGGGGGCCCCCACTGAAGCTTTCTTT. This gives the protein CAWSRGAPTEAFF.

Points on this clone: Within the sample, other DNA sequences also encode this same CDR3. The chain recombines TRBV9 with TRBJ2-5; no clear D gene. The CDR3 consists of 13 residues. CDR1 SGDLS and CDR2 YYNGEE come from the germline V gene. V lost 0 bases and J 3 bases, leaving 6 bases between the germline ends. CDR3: CASSVGVEETQYF. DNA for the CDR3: TGTGCCAGCAGCGTAGGTGTAGAAGAGACCCAGTACTTC.

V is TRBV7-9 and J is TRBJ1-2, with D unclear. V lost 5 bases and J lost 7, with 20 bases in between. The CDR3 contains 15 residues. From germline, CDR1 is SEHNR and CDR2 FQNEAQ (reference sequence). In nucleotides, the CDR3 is TGTGCCAGCAGCCAGGCTGGAAGTATGACGGTTGGCTACACCTTC. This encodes CASSQAGSMTVGYTF.

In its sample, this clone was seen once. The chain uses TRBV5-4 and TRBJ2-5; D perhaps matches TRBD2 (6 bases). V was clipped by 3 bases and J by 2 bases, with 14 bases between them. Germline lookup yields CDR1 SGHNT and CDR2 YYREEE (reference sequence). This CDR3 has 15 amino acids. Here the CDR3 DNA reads TGTGCCAGCAGCTCCGGGTCCGGGAGACAAGAGACCCAGTACTTC. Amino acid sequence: CASSSGSGRQETQYF.

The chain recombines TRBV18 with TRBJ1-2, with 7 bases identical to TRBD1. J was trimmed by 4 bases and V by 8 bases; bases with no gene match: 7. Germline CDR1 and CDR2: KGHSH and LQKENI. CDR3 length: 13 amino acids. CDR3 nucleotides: TGTGCCAGCACCACAGGGGAACCCTATGGCTACACCTTC. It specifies CASTTGEPYGYTF.

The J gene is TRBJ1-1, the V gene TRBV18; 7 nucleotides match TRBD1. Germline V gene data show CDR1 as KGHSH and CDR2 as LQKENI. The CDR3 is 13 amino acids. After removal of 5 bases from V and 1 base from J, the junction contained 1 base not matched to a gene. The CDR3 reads CASSGQENTEAFF. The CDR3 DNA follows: TGTGCCAGCTCAGGACAGGAGAACACTGAAGCTTTCTTT.